The present T cell receptor beta chain was sequenced within a study of shared clonotypes between healthy human individuals. This table comes from immunoSEQ multiplex PCR, and its TCRdb copy is limited to in-frame clones, with some not included. The sample has about 2.1 million clones; 93% are singletons. V trimming: 1 base; J trimming: 8 bases; junction bases outside the gene matches: 12. CDR3 length: 16 residues. The V gene's germline CDR1 is SQVTM and CDR2 ANQGSEA. CD45RO-negative cells were positively selected for CCR7, leaving out terminally differentiated effector memory CD45RA+ cells. The sequence was collected from a man between 18 and 29 years old in good health. Some clones in this sample may be carry-over from other donors' samples. The sequencing input was naive CD8+ T cells from PBMCs. The rearrangement links TRBV29-1 to TRBJ2-1, with 9 bases matching TRBD2. As DNA, the CDR3 is TGCAGCGTTGAAGTAACTAGCGGGCACCGGGTGGATGAGCAGTTCTTC. It encodes CSVEVTSGHRVDEQFF.